What follows is one T cell receptor (beta chain) and its context. Its antigen target is currently unknown. Base-call qualities are not available, and no considerably larger clone is one nucleotide away. High-throughput TCR beta sequencing profiled peripheral blood CD8+ and CD4+ T cells from healthy donors, Susac syndrome patients and multiple sclerosis patients. The multiple sclerosis controls were treatment-naive patients who had stable or active relapsing-remitting disease and met the revised McDonald criteria. Bulk CD8+ and CD4+ T cells were purified by magnetic negative isolation, while CD8+ TEMRA cells were enriched using FACS. Blood was drawn into EDTA tubes, processed within 24 hours, and PBMCs were isolated by density gradient centrifugation. PBMCs intended for TCR sequencing were cryopreserved in liquid nitrogen and were subsequently thawed in a 37 degrees C water bath. The sorted or isolated CD4+, CD8+ and CD8+ TEMRA cells reached a purity of at least 90%.

The data were taken from a study of CD8 T cells in Susac syndrome (dated by TCRdb to the late 2010s). Looking at the study overall: The study used repertoire sequencing to test whether antigen drove CD8+ T cell activation and differentiation in Susac syndrome. Clonality of the CD8+ T cell repertoire was compared between 11 to 12 healthy donors, about 14 Susac syndrome patients and roughly 16 multiple sclerosis patients. What the work shows at the level of the full study, not this receptor alone: The number of individuals in the TCR sequencing and HLA analysis was acknowledged as relatively small.

RNA was extracted using the RNeasy kit, and roughly 0.45 to 1 ug of the RNA was reverse transcribed with random hexamers. The immunoSEQ multiplex PCR assay, which covers 54 Vbeta and 13 Jbeta segments, was used to amplify TCR beta CDR3 regions. To correct PCR amplification bias, a synthetic template baseline was used for both primer optimization and computational correction. In the source study's methods: Reads were annotated to V, D and J genes per IMGT and analyzed with immunoSEQ Analyzer, keeping only productive sequences. To calculate clonality, Shannon entropy was normalized by log2 of the number of productive unique sequences and then subtracted from one. For each patient and control, public and private clones were evaluated among the 100 most prevalent clones. Clones were defined as Susac-specific if absent from the healthy and MS cohorts, from 1052 published viral clones and from other ImmuneACCESS disease sequences. TCRdb reworked the public reads: Q25 trimming with fastp, MiXCR clone assembly, productive beta chains retained. Rows with one shared CDR3 protein collapse into an entry with the most common genes and DNA. The authors' filters were not applied to this entry. The sample profile shows about 300,000 distinct CDR3 sequences; about 82% of them were found once. The ten biggest clones cover 0.21% of the sample.

CDR1 and CDR2 were assigned from the germline V gene as MNHEY and SVGEGT. Taken from cysteine to phenylalanine, the CDR3 has 12 residues. Of the read, only the CDR3 DNA is kept; its 36 bases are in frame from base 1. Germline trimming: 5 bases from V, 14 bases from J; junction bases outside gene matches: 7. This receptor chain uses TRBV6-2 or TRBV6-3 and TRBJ2-3, and 10 junction bases match TRBD1. This TCR was recovered from a human donor with multiple sclerosis. Source material: CD8+ T cells from PBMCs. In nucleotides, the sequence is TGTGCCAGCAGTGGGACAGGGGTTATTTTGTATTTT. It translates as CASSGTGVILYF.